This T cell receptor (beta chain) came from a study of PD-1 blockade in classical Hodgkin lymphoma. General observations from the study: With respect to the repertoire differences, their causes, possibly disease activity or prior therapy, remain undefined. Patients were excluded if nivolumab began under 1 year after ASCT (the autologous transplant). Similar baseline diversity was found in complete responders and newly diagnosed patients. The CD4+ diversity rise by C4D1 was clearest in complete responders.

About this clone itself: Its antigen is not identified.

Specified time point: cycle 4 day 1 (C4D1), after 6 weeks of nivolumab. Every single patient, without exception, relapsed after autologous stem cell transplantation, and brentuximab vedotin exposure varied. The study purified CD4+ T cells from thawed PBMCs using magnetic negative selection. The method was immunoSEQ multiplex PCR; TCRdb's version includes in-frame clones alone and lacks a portion of them. The table has approximately 13,000 clones, approximately 91% seen once. This specimen was CD4+ T cells from blood, taken before the fourth cycle of nivolumab. The sequence was collected from a human donor with classical Hodgkin lymphoma.

In DNA, the CDR3 is TGCGCCAGCAGGGTGGAAACAGGGGCTTCTGGGGCCAACGTCCTGACTTTC. Its protein is CASRVETGASGANVLTF. The genes are TRBV5-1 and TRBJ2-6, with TRBD1 matching over 7 bases. Germline values: CDR1 SGHRS, CDR2 YFSETQ. V gave up 5 bases and J gave up 1 base; unmatched junction bases: 9. The CDR3 runs 17 residues.